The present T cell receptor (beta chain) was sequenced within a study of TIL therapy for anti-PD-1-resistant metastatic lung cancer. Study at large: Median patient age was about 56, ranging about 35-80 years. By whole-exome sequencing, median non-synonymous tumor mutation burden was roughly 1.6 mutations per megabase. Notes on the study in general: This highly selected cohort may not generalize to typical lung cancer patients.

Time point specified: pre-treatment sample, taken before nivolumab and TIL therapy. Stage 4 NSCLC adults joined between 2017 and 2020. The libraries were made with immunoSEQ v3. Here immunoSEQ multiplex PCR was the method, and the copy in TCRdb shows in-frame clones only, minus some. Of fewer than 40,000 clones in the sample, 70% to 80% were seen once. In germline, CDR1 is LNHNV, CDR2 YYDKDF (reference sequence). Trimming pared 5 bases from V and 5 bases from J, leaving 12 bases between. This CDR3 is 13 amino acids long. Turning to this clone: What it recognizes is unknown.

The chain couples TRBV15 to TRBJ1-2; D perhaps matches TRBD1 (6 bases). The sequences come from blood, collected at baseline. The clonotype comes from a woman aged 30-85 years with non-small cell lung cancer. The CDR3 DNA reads TGTGCCACCAGCGAAACAGGGTCGTATGGCTACACCTTC. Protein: CATSETGSYGYTF.